Sequencing of this T cell receptor beta chain was carried out in a study of human T cells and chemical hapten exposure. On the study more broadly: Sensitizing treatment utilized 2% DPC over a roughly 2 cm by roughly 2 cm portion of upper inner arm skin. Study results and caveats: The count of PT1 expanded TCRs correlated positively with patch test score.

Unique molecular identifiers were affixed to discrete cDNA molecules within the library. TCRdb reanalysed the RACE reads using MiXCR and keeps one entry per CDR3 protein. The sample consists of 100,000 or so distinct CDR3 sequences, approximately 11% of them appearing once. There are a few counts of this clonotype. Its target is unknown. As to time point: patch test 1, 2 weeks after DPC sensitization. The sample's treatment: therapeutic diphenylcyclopropenone sensitization with weekly scalp DPC. CDR3 size: 16 residues. Looked up from germline, CDR1 is SGHTA and CDR2 is FQGNSA. The germline V and J ends were trimmed by 5 bases and 4 bases, with 18 bases remaining between them.

The V call is TRBV7-2, the J call TRBJ2-1; D is possibly TRBD1 or TRBD2 (5 bases each). This specimen was whole blood, taken in connection with sensitization to the hapten diphenylcyclopropenone (DPC). The TCR comes from a woman in her thirties or forties with alopecia areata. Some clones in this sample may be carry-over from other donors' samples. The CDR3 loop reads CASSTGGTDPYNEQFF. The CDR3 nucleotides read TGTGCCAGCAGCACAGGAGGAACAGACCCGTACAATGAGCAGTTCTTC.